A selection of T cell receptor beta chains follows, all from one sample in a study of cytomegalovirus exposure and HLA in healthy donors. The data were produced by immunoSEQ multiplex PCR, yet TCRdb's version contains in-frame clones alone and is incomplete. The table has about 120,000 clones, 9% to 10% seen once. The specimen was PBMCs. All receptors come from a man aged 25-45 years in good health and CMV-seronegative. The CDR3 runs from the conserved cysteine through the conserved F or W. D genes are given only for firm matches. Only part of the rows carry a size: once, few, many, or a class if the clone is expanded.

j_gene | abundance | v_gene | d_gene | CDR3nt | CDR3aa
TRBJ2-1 | - | TRBV28 | - | TGTGCCAGCAGCCCCTCCGGAGCCCGGTACAATGAGCAGTTCTTC | CASSPSGARYNEQFF
TRBJ2-7 | - | TRBV5-6 | TRBD1 | TGTGCCAGCAGTCGGGACAGAGCCTACGAGCAGTACTTC | CASSRDRAYEQYF
TRBJ1-1 | few | TRBV5-1 | - | TGCGCCAGCAGCTTGGATCCGGTAAAGAGAGCTGAAGCTTTCTTT | CASSLDPVKRAEAFF
TRBJ2-1 | few | TRBV6-5 | - | TGTGCCAGCAGTTCAACCTCTGAGGGTTCCTACAATGAGCAGTTCTTC | CASSSTSEGSYNEQFF
TRBJ1-5 | - | TRBV10-3 | TRBD1 | TGTGCCATCAGACAAACAGGGGGCAATCAGCCCCAGCATTTT | CAIRQTGGNQPQHF
TRBJ1-1 | many | TRBV18 | - | TGTGCCAGCTCACCACGAGGGGGAAACACTGAAGCTTTCTTT | CASSPRGGNTEAFF
TRBJ2-5 | - | TRBV10-1 | TRBD1 | TGCGCCAGCAGTGAAGGCAGGGGGAGCCAAGAGACCCAGTACTTC | CASSEGRGSQETQYF
TRBJ2-7 | few | TRBV2 | - | TGTGCCAGCAGTCCTCGTTTGGAGCAGTACTTC | CASSPRLEQYF
TRBJ1-1 | - | TRBV4-1 | - | TGCGCCAGCAGCCAAGTCAGGGGATCTATGAACACTGAAGCTTTCTTT | CASSQVRGSMNTEAFF
TRBJ2-7 | - | TRBV5-6 | - | TGTGCCAGCAGCCCACCTGGGGGGACCTACGAGCAGTACTTC | CASSPPGGTYEQYF
TRBJ1-2 | few | TRBV10-2 | TRBD1 | TGCGCCAGCAGTGAGAGGGGACAGGGGAAAGGAGGCTACACCTTC | CASSERGQGKGGYTF
TRBJ2-3 | few | TRBV9 | TRBD1 | TGTGCCAGCAGCGGTATCCAGGGGGCGGGCACAGATACGCAGTATTTT | CASSGIQGAGTDTQYF
TRBJ2-7 | - | TRBV11-1 | TRBD2 | TGTGCCAGCAGCTTATCACGCGGGAGGGACTCCTACGAGCAGTACTTC | CASSLSRGRDSYEQYF
TRBJ1-1 | - | TRBV9 | TRBD1 | TGTGCCAGCAGCGAAGGGACAGGGAACACTGAAGCTTTCTTT | CASSEGTGNTEAFF
TRBJ2-3 | - | TRBV28 | TRBD2 | TGTGCCAGCAGACGACTAGCGGGAGGCCGGGATACGCAGTATTTT | CASRRLAGGRDTQYF
TRBJ2-3 | few | TRBV9 | - | TGTGCCAGCAGCGTAGACCACCATTCAGCAGATACGCAGTATTTT | CASSVDHHSADTQYF
TRBJ1-1 | - | TRBV18 | TRBD1 | TGTGCCAGCTCAGGGACAGGGGGCACTGAAGCTTTCTTT | CASSGTGGTEAFF
TRBJ1-2 | - | TRBV27 | TRBD1 | TGTGCCAGCAGTTTATCTCGGACAGGGAACTATGGCTACACCTTC | CASSLSRTGNYGYTF
TRBJ1-1 | few | TRBV27 | - | TGTGCCAGCAGATACGCGGGCCCCGGCTTGGGGGCTTTCTTT | CASRYAGPGLGAFF
TRBJ2-1 | - | TRBV5-4 | - | TGTGCCAGCAGCTTGGGTGAGTGGGGACTCAATGAGCAGTTCTTC | CASSLGEWGLNEQFF
TRBJ1-5 | once | TRBV19 | TRBD1 | TGTGCCAGTAGTCGGCGAAACAGGGGGAGGGGGTCTCAGCCAAATCAGCCCCAGCATTTT | CASSRRNRGRGSQPNQPQHF
TRBJ2-5 | - | TRBV27 | - | TGTGCCAGCAGTTTACAGTACCAAGAGACCCAGTACTTC | CASSLQYQETQYF
TRBJ1-1 | - | TRBV19 | - | TGTGCCAGTAGAGCGAACACTGAAGCTTTCTTT | CASRANTEAFF
TRBJ1-5 | - | TRBV4-1 | - | TGCGCCAGCAGCCTAACCGGTTTGAGGGGCAATCAGCCCCAGCATTTT | CASSLTGLRGNQPQHF
TRBJ1-3 | few | TRBV11-2 | - | TGTGCCAGCAGCTCCACCAGTTCGGGAAACACCATATATTTT | CASSSTSSGNTIYF
TRBJ2-3 | - | TRBV11-3 | TRBD2 | TGTGCCAGCAGCTTAGAGGGGGGGAGAATAGCGGAAGCGGGAGATACGCAGTATTTT | CASSLEGGRIAEAGDTQYF
TRBJ1-6 | - | TRBV5-6 | - | TGTGCCAGCAGCTTCAGGGCTGGGAATTCACCCCTCCACTTT | CASSFRAGNSPLHF
TRBJ2-7 | - | TRBV30 | TRBD1 | TGTGCCTGGAGTCGGGACAGTTCCTACGAGCAGTACTTC | CAWSRDSSYEQYF
TRBJ1-2 | - | TRBV4-1 | TRBD1 | TGCGCCAGCAGCCAAGTGGACAGGGGGCCAAGCTACACCTTC | CASSQVDRGPSYTF
TRBJ2-3 | - | TRBV11-2 | - | TGTGCCAGTCAGGACACTAGCACAGATACGCAGTATTTT | CASQDTSTDTQYF
TRBJ2-3 | - | TRBV2 | TRBD2 | TGTGCCAGCAGTGTGATAGCGGGAGACGGCACAGATACGCAGTATTTT | CASSVIAGDGTDTQYF
TRBJ2-2 | - | TRBV9 | TRBD1 | TGTGCCAGCAGCGCACAAGGGTGGCAGGGGGTTACCGGGGAGCTGTTTTTT | CASSAQGWQGVTGELFF
TRBJ2-3 | - | TRBV28 | - | TGTGCCAGCAGTTTGCCTAGGGGGAGCACAGATACGCAGTATTTT | CASSLPRGSTDTQYF
TRBJ2-3 | - | TRBV28 | TRBD1 | TGTGCCAGCAGCCGAGCGGGGACAGGGGGCTTGGGAGATACGCAGTATTTT | CASSRAGTGGLGDTQYF
TRBJ2-7 | few | TRBV5-1 | - | TGCGCCAGCAGCTTATCAGGGGTCTCCTACGAGCAGTACTTC | CASSLSGVSYEQYF
TRBJ2-7 | few | TRBV19 | - | TGTGCCAGTAGTATAGATGGGGGCGGTGTCGCCTACGAGCAGTACTTC | CASSIDGGGVAYEQYF
TRBJ2-7 | - | TRBV28 | - | TGTGCCAGCAGTTTGGTGCTAGCCTCCTACGAGCAGTACTTC | CASSLVLASYEQYF
TRBJ2-2 | few | TRBV9 | TRBD2 | TGTGCCAGCAGCGTCATAGCGGGCGACCCTGACGGGGAGCTGTTTTTT | CASSVIAGDPDGELFF
TRBJ2-7 | many | TRBV2 | - | TGTGCCAGCAGCCCGAGGGACAACTACGAGCAGTACTTC | CASSPRDNYEQYF